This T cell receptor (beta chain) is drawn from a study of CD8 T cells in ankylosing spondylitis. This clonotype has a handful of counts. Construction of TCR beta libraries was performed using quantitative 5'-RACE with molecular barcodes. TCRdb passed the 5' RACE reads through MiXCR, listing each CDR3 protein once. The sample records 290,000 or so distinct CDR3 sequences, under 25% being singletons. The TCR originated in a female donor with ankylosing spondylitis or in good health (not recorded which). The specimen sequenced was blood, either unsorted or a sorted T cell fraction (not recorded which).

CDR3 protein: CATVWDRDEAFF. CDR3 sequence (DNA): TGTGCCACCGTCTGGGACAGGGATGAAGCTTTCTTT. The V call is TRBV24-1, the J call TRBJ1-1, with 9 nucleotides matching TRBD1. The CDR3 sequence is 12 residues long. Looked up from germline, CDR1 is KGHDR and CDR2 is SFDVKD. Unmatched junction bases numbered 5, after V lost 9 bases and J lost 7 bases.